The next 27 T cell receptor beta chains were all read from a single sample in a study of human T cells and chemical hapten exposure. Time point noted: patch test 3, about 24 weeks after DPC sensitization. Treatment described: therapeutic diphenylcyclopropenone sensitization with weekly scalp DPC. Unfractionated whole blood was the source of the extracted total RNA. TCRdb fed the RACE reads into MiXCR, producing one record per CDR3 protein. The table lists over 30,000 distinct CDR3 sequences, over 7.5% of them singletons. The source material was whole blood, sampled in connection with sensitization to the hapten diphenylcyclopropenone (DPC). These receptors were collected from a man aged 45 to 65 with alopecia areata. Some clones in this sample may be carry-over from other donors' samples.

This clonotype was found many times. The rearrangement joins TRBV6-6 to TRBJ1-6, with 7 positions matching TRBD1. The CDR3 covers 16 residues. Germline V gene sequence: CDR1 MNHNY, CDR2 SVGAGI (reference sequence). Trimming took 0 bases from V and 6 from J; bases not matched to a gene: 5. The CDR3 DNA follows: TGTGCCAGCAGTTACTCGGCAGGGGGGGGTAATTCACCCCTCCACTTT. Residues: CASSYSAGGGNSPLHF.

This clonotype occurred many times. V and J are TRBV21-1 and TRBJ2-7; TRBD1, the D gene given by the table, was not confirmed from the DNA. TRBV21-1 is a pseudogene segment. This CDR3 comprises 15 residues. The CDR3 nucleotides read TGTGCCAGCAGCAAAGTAACTGGGACAGGAGGTGAGCAGTACTTC. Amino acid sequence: CASSKVTGTGGEQYF.

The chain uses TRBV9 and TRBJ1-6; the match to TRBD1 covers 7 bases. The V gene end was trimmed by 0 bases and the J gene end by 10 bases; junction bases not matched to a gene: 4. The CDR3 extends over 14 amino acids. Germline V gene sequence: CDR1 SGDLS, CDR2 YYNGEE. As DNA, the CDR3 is TGTGCCAGCAGCGTAGGACAGGGAGACTCACCCCTCCACTTT. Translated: CASSVGQGDSPLHF.

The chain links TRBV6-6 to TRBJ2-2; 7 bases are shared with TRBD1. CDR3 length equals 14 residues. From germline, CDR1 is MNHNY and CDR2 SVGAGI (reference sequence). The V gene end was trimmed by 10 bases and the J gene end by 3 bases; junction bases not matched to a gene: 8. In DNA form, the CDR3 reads TGTGCCACCCAAGACGGACAGGACACCGGGGAGCTGTTTTTT. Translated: CATQDGQDTGELFF.

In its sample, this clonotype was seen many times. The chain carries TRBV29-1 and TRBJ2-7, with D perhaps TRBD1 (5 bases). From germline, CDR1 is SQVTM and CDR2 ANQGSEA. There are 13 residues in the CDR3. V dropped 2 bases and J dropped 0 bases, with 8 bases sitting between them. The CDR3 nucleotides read TGCAGCGTTGAAAATGACAGCTCCTACGAGCAGTACTTC. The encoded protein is CSVENDSSYEQYF.

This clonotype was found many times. The CDR3 DNA is TGTGCCAGCAGTTTTCGGACCGCCACCCGACGGAAAGAGACCCAGTACTTC. This translates into CASSFRTATRRKETQYF. This chain uses TRBV12-3 or TRBV12-4 with TRBJ2-5; D unresolved. This CDR3 is built from 17 residues. The V end lost 3 bases, the J end lost 3 bases, and 20 bases lay between the germline ends.

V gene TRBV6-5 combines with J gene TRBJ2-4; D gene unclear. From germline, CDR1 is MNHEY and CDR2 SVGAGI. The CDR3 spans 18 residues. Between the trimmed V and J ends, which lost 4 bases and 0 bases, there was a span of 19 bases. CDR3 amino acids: CASSFGRGDLLAKNIQYF. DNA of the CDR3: TGTGCCAGCAGTTTCGGGCGCGGCGATCTCTTAGCCAAAAACATTCAGTACTTC.

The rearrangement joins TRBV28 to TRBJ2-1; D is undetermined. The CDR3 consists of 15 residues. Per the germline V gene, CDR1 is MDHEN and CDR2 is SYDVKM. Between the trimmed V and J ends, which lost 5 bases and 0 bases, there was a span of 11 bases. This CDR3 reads CASSRPASSYNEQFF. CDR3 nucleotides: TGTGCCAGCAGTCGACCCGCGAGCTCCTACAATGAGCAGTTCTTC.

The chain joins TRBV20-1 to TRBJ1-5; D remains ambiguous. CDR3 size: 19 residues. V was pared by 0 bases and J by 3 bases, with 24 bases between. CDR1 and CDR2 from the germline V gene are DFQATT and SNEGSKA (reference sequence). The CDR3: CSARDFGGSAGRLNQPQHF. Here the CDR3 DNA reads TGCAGTGCTAGAGATTTTGGCGGATCGGCCGGGCGACTCAATCAGCCCCAGCATTTT.

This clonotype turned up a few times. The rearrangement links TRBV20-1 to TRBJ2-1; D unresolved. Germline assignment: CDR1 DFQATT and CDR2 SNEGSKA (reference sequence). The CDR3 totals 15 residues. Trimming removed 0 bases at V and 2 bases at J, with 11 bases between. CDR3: CSARDGRITYNEQFF. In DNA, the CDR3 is TGCAGTGCTAGAGATGGCCGAATAACCTACAATGAGCAGTTCTTC.

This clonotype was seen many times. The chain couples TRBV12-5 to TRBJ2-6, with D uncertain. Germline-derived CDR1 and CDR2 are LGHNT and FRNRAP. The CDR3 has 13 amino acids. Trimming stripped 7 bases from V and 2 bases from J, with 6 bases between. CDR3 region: CASVLAGANVLTF. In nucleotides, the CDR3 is TGTGCTAGTGTTCTAGCTGGGGCCAACGTCCTGACTTTC.

The CDR3 loop is CSAREGSGRYEQYF. As DNA, the CDR3 is TGCAGTGCTAGAGAAGGTAGCGGGAGGTACGAGCAGTACTTC. This sequence joins TRBV20-1 and TRBJ2-7; 10 positions match TRBD2. The CDR3 consists of 14 residues. J lost 4 bases, V lost 0 bases, and 3 bases had no gene match. In germline, CDR1 is DFQATT, CDR2 SNEGSKA (reference sequence).

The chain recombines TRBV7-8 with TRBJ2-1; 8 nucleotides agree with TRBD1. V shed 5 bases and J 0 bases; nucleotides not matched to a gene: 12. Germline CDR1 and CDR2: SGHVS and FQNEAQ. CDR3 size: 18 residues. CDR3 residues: CASSPRIRTGNSYNEQFF. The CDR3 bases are TGTGCCAGCAGCCCCCGGATACGGACAGGGAACTCCTACAATGAGCAGTTCTTC.

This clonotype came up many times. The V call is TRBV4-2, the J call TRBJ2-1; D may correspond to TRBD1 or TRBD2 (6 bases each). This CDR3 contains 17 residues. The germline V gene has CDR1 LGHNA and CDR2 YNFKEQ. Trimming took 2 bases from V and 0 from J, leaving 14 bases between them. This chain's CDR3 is CASSQYWGALSYNEQFF. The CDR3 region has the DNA TGTGCCAGCAGCCAATATTGGGGGGCCCTCTCCTACAATGAGCAGTTCTTC.

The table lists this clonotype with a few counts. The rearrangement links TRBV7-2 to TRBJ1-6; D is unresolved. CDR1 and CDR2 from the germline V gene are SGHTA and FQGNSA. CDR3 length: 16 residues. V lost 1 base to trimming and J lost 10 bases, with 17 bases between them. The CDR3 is CASSLDLAGIGSPLHF. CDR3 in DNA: TGTGCCAGCAGCTTAGACTTGGCCGGGATCGGGTCACCCCTCCACTTT.

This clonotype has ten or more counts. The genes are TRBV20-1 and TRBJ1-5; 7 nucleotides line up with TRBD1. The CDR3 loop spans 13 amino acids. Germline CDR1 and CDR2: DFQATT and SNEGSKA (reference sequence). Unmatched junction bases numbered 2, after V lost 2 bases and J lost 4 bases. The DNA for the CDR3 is TGCAGTGCTAGAAGGGGGCTAAATCAGCCCCAGCATTTT. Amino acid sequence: CSARRGLNQPQHF.

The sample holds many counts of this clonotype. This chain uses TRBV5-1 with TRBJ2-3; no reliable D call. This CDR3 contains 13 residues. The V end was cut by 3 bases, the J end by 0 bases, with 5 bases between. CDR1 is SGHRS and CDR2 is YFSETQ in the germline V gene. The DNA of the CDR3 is TGCGCCAGCAGCTCCGCTAGCACAGATACGCAGTATTTT. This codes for CASSSASTDTQYF.

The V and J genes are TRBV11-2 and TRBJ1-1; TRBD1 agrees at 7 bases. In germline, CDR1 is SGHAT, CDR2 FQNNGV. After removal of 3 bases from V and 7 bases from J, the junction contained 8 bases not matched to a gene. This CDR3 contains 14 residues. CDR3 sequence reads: CASSFQGDALEAFF. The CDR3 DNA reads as TGTGCCAGCAGCTTTCAGGGGGACGCCCTTGAAGCTTTCTTT.

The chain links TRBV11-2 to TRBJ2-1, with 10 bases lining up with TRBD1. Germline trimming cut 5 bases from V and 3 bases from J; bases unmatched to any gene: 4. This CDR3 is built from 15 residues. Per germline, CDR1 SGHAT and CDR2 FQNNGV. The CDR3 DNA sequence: TGTGCCAGCAGCGGGGACAGGGGCGGCTACAATGAGCAGTTCTTC. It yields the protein CASSGDRGGYNEQFF.

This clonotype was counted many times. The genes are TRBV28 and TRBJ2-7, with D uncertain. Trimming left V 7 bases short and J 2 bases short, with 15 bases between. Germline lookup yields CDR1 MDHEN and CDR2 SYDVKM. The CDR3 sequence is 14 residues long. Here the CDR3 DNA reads TGTGCCAGCACCTCTTCCTCCTTAACCTACGAGCAGTACTTC. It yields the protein CASTSSSLTYEQYF.

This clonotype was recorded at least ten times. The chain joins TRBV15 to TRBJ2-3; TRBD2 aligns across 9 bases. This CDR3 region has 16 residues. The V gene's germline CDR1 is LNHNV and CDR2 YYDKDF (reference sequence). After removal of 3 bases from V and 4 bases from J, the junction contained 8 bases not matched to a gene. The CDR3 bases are TGTGCCACCAGCAGCCCCTCGGGCGGGAGGGCAGATACGCAGTATTTT. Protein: CATSSPSGGRADTQYF.

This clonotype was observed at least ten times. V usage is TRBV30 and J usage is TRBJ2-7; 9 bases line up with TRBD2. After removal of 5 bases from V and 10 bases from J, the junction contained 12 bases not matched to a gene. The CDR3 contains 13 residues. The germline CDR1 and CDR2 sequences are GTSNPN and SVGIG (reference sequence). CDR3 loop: CAWEIGASGIQYF. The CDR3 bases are TGTGCCTGGGAGATAGGGGCTAGCGGGATCCAGTACTTC.

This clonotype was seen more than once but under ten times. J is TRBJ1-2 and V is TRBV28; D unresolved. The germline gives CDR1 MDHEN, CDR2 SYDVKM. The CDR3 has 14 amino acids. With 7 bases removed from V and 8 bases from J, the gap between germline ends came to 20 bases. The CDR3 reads CASTPPGSLQGYTF. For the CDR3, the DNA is TGTGCCAGCACTCCCCCGGGGTCCCTACAGGGCTACACCTTC.

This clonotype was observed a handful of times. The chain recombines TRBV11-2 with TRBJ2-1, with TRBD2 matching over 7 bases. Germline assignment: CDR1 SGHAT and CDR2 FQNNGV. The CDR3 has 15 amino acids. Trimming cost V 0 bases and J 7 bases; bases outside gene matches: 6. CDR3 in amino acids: CASSLDGGSSNEQFF. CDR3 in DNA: TGTGCCAGCAGCTTAGATGGCGGGAGCTCGAATGAGCAGTTCTTC. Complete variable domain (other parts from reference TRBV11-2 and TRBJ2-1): EAGVAQSPRYKIIEKRQSVAFWCNPISGHATLYWYQQILGQGPKLLIQFQNNGVVDDSQLPKDRFSAERLKGVDSTLKIQPAKLEDSAVYLCASSLDGGSSNEQFFGPGTRLTVL.

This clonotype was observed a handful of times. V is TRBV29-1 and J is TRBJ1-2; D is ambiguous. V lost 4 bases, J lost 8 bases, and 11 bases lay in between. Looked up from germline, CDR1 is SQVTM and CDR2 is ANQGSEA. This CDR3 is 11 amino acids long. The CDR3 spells CSVGAPSGYTF. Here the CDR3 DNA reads TGCAGCGTTGGGGCCCCTAGCGGCTACACCTTC.

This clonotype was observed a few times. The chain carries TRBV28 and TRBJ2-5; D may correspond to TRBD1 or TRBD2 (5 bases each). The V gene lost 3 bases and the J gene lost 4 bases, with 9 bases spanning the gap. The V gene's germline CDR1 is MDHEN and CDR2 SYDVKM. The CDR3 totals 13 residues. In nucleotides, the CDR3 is TGTGCCAGCAGTTTGCCGGGACCAGAGACCCAGTACTTC. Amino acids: CASSLPGPETQYF.

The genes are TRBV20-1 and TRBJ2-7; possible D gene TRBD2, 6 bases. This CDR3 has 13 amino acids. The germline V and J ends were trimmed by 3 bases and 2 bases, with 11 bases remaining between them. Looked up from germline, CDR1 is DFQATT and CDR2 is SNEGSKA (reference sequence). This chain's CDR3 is CSARGRFPYEQYF. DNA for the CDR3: TGCAGTGCTAGGGGGAGGTTCCCCTACGAGCAGTACTTC.